The 14 T cell receptor beta chains in this list originate from one sample, sequenced in a study of shared clonotypes between healthy human individuals. TCRdb keeps only in-frame clones here, not all; method: immunoSEQ multiplex PCR. The sample lists about 510,000 clones, 79% occurring once. The sequencing sample was made of PBMCs. These receptors came from a woman between 35 and 50 years old in good health. Some clones in this sample may be carry-over from other donors' samples.

This clone has at least ten counts. The rearrangement links TRBV7-9 to TRBJ2-3; 7 positions agree with TRBD1. Germline values: CDR1 SEHNR, CDR2 FQNEAQ (reference sequence). Losses at the gene ends were 5 bases for V and 10 bases for J; bases not matched to a gene: 12. This CDR3 region has 14 residues. CDR3 sequence: CASSAGADRVPQYF. The CDR3 DNA reads as TGTGCCAGCAGCGCGGGCGCAGACAGGGTTCCGCAGTATTTT.

The V and J genes are TRBV5-1 and TRBJ2-5; D gene ambiguous. Germline lookup yields CDR1 SGHRS and CDR2 YFSETQ. Trimming left V 4 bases short and J 2 bases short, with 3 bases between. The CDR3 spans 11 residues. Written as DNA, the CDR3 is TGCGCCAGCAGCGAACAAGAGACCCAGTACTTC. Encoded protein: CASSEQETQYF.

This rearrangement joins TRBV5-5 to TRBJ2-7; 7 positions match TRBD2. This CDR3 region has 17 residues. The V gene's germline CDR1 is SGHKS and CDR2 YYEKEE (reference sequence). J gave up 0 bases and V 5 bases, and 14 bases lay outside the gene matches. The CDR3 protein is CASRPVPTSASSYEQYF. CDR3 coding DNA: TGTGCCAGCAGGCCCGTCCCCACTAGCGCGAGCTCCTACGAGCAGTACTTC. Variable domain in full (rest from reference TRBV5-5 and TRBJ2-7): DAGVTQSPTHLIKTRGQQVTLRCSPISGHKSVSWYQQVLGQGPQFIFQYYEKEERGRGNFPDRFSARQFPNYSSELNVNALLLGDSALYLCASRPVPTSASSYEQYFGPGTRLTVT.

The V and J genes are TRBV27 and TRBJ2-3; D is perhaps TRBD1 (5 bases). Per the germline V gene, CDR1 is MNHEY and CDR2 is SMNVEV (reference sequence). The germline V and J ends were trimmed by 3 bases and 1 base, with 14 bases remaining between them. The CDR3 covers 16 residues. For the CDR3, the DNA is TGTGCCAGCAGTTTCTCTGCAGGGCATGGCACAGATACGCAGTATTTT. This codes for CASSFSAGHGTDTQYF.

This chain uses TRBV19 with TRBJ2-7; D perhaps matches TRBD2 (6 bases). Trimming stripped 1 base from V and 3 bases from J, with 13 bases between. CDR3 length: 15 residues. Germline V gene lookup returns CDR1 LNHDA and CDR2 SQIVND (reference sequence). CDR3: CASSIVSSANYEQYF. CDR3 sequence (DNA): TGTGCCAGTAGTATAGTCTCTAGCGCAAACTACGAGCAGTACTTC.

This chain links TRBV19 with TRBJ2-5; D is perhaps TRBD1 (6 bases). Germline V gene lookup returns CDR1 LNHDA and CDR2 SQIVND (reference sequence). The CDR3 has 15 amino acids. Trimming left V 11 bases short and J 1 base short, with 20 bases between. Here the CDR3 reads CACRKGQFVQETQYF. CDR3 sequence (DNA): TGTGCCTGCAGAAAGGGACAATTCGTCCAAGAGACCCAGTACTTC.

The chain couples TRBV6-1 to TRBJ2-5, with a possible D match to TRBD2 (6 bases). The CDR3 spans 15 residues. V lost 1 base to trimming and J lost 5 bases, with 14 bases between them. Germline CDR1 is MNHNS and CDR2 is SASEGT. The CDR3: CASSEEAGGFETQYF. Here the CDR3 DNA reads TGTGCCAGCAGTGAAGAGGCTGGGGGGTTCGAGACCCAGTACTTC.

This clone was seen repeatedly, ten times or more. This chain connects TRBV28 to TRBJ1-2; possible D gene TRBD1, 6 bases. The germline CDR1 and CDR2 sequences are MDHEN and SYDVKM. The CDR3 extends over 14 amino acids. Deletions cut 6 bases from V and 0 bases from J, with 11 bases between. CDR3 coding DNA: TGTGCCAGCAGGATCGGACAGTCTAACTATGGCTACACCTTC. Its translation is CASRIGQSNYGYTF.

The J gene is TRBJ2-3, the V gene TRBV15; 14 bases are shared with TRBD2. Germline V lookup: CDR1 LNHNV, CDR2 YYDKDF (reference sequence). The ends lost 3 bases at V and 3 bases at J; junction bases unmatched: 8. The length of the CDR3 is 18 residues. Here the CDR3 DNA reads TGTGCCACCAGCAGTTCCGGGACTAGCGGGAGTGGGACAGATACGCAGTATTTT. Its translation is CATSSSGTSGSGTDTQYF.

The gene calls are TRBV19 and TRBJ2-7, with D perhaps assigned TRBD1 or TRBD2 (5 bases each). The V end was cut by 3 bases, the J end by 6 bases, with 12 bases between. The CDR3 extends over 13 amino acids. Per the germline V gene, CDR1 is LNHDA and CDR2 is SQIVND (reference sequence). This CDR3 reads CASSISSGSEQYF. CDR3 bases: TGTGCCAGTAGTATCTCCTCAGGGAGCGAGCAGTACTTC.

V gene TRBV27 combines with J gene TRBJ2-7; D gene unclear. CDR1 and CDR2 (germline): MNHEY, SMNVEV (reference sequence). The CDR3 is 13 amino acids. The V gene lost 7 bases and the J gene lost 6 bases, with 16 bases spanning the gap. As DNA, the CDR3 is TGTGCCAGCACCCAAGCGAAATCCGGCGAGCAGTACTTC. Translating it yields CASTQAKSGEQYF.

This chain connects TRBV9 to TRBJ2-1; the D gene is possibly TRBD2 (5 bases). The V gene's germline CDR1 is SGDLS and CDR2 YYNGEE. V was pared by 0 bases and J by 10 bases, with 11 bases between. There are 13 residues in the CDR3. The CDR3 DNA reads TGTGCCAGCAGCGTAGGAATAAGCGGCGAGCAGTTCTTC. Protein product: CASSVGISGEQFF.

This rearrangement joins TRBV12-1 to TRBJ1-2; the listed D gene, TRBD1, was not tested against the DNA. TRBV12-1 is a known pseudogene. The CDR3 has 13 residues. CDR3 DNA: TGTGCCAGCAGCTTTGAAGGGGTTTATGGCTACACCTTC. Translated, it gives CASSFEGVYGYTF.

A few counts support this clone. The identical CDR3 is also encoded by other nucleotide sequences in the sample. This chain joins TRBV5-4 and TRBJ1-1, with no clear D. The CDR3 runs 14 residues. V lost 0 bases and J lost 1, with 7 bases in between. CDR1 SGHNT and CDR2 YYREEE come from the germline V gene (reference sequence). The CDR3 protein is CASSLGDRNTEAFF. As DNA, the CDR3 is TGTGCCAGCAGCTTGGGGGATAGGAACACTGAAGCTTTCTTT.